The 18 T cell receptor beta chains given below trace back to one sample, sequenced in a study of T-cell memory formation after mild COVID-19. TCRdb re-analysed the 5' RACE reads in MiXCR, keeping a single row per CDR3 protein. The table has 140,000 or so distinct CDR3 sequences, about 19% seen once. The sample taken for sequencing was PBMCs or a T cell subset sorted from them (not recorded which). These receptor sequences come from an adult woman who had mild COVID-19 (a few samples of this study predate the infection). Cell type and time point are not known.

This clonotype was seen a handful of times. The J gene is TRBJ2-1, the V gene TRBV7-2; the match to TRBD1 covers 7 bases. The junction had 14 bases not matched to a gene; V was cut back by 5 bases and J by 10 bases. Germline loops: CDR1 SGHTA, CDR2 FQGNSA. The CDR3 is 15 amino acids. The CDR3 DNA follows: TGTGCCAGCAGCCCCGGGACAGTACAATATGCAGAGCAGTTCTTC. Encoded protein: CASSPGTVQYAEQFF. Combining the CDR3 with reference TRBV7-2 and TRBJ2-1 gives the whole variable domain GAGVSQSPSNKVTEKGKDVELRCDPISGHTALYWYRQSLGQGLEFLIYFQGNSAPDKSGLPSDRFSAERTGGSVSTLTIQRTQQEDSAVYLCASSPGTVQYAEQFFGPGTRLTVL.

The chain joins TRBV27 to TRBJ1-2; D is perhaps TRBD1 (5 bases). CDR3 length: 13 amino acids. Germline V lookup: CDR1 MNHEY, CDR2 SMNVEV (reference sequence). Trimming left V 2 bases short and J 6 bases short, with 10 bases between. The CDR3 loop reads CASSLGRANGYTF. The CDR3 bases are TGTGCCAGCAGTTTAGGCAGGGCCAATGGCTACACCTTC.

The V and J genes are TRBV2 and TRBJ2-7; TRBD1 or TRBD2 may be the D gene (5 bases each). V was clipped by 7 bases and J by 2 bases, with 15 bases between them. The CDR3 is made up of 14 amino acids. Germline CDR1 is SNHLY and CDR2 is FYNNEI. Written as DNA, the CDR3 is TGTGCCAGCACCTCGCCGGGACCTACCTACGAGCAGTACTTC. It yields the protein CASTSPGPTYEQYF.

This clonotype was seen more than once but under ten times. The DNA for the CDR3 is TGTGCCAGCAGCTTAGTTCACGGGACCGCATACGAGCAGTACTTC. This encodes CASSLVHGTAYEQYF. The rearrangement uses TRBV11-3 and TRBJ2-7; the D gene could be TRBD1 or TRBD2 (5 bases each). This CDR3 contains 15 residues. Deletions cut 1 base from V and 4 bases from J, with 14 bases between. CDR1 is SGHNT, CDR2 YENEEA, per germline.

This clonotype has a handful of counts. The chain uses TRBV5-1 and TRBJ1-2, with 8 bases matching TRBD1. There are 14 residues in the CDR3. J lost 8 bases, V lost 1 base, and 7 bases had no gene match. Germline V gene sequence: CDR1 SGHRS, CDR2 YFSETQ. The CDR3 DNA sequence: TGCGCCAGCAGCTTGTTGCAGGGGGCAAACGGCTACACCTTC. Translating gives CASSLLQGANGYTF.

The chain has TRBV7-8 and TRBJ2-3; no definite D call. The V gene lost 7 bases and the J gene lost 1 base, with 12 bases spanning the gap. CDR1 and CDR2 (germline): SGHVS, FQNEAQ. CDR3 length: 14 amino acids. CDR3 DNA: TGTGCCAGCACCGCCTCCCGGGGCACAGATACGCAGTATTTT. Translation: CASTASRGTDTQYF.

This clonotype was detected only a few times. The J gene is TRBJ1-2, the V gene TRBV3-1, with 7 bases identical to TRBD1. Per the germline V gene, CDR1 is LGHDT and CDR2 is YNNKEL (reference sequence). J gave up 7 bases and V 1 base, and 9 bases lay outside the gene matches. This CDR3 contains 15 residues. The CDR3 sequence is CASSQVPRDSSGYTF. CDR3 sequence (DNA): TGTGCCAGCAGCCAAGTACCCCGGGACAGTAGTGGCTACACCTTC.

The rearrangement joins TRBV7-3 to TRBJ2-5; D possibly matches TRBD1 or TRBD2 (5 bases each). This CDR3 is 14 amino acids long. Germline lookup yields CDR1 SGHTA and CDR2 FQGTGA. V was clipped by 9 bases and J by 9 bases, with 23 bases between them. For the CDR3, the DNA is TGTGCCAGTGCGCCCGGGACGGGTGCTCGGGCCCAGTACTTC. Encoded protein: CASAPGTGARAQYF.

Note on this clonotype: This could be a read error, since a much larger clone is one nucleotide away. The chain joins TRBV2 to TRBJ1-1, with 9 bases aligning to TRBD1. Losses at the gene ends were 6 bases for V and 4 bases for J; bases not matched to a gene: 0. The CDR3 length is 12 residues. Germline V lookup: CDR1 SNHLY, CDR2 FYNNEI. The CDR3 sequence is CASRDRGTEAFF. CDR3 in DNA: TGTGCCAGCAGGGACAGGGGCACTGAAGCTTTCTTT. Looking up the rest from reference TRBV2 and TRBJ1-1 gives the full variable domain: EPEVTQTPSHQVTQMGQEVILRCVPISNHLYFYWYRQILGQKVEFLVSFYNNEISEKSEIFDDQFSVERPDGSNFTLKIRSTKLEDSAMYFCASRDRGTEAFFGQGTRLTVV.

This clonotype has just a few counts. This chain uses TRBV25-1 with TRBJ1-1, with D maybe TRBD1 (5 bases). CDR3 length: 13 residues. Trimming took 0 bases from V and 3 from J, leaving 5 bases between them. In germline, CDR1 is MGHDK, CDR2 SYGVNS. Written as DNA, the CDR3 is TGTGCCAGCAGTGAATACAGGGACACTGAAGCTTTCTTT. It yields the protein CASSEYRDTEAFF.

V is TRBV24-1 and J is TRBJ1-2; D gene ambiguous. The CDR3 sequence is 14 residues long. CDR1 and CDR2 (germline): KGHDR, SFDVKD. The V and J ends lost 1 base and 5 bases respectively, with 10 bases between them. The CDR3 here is CATSDFRSDYGYTF. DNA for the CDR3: TGTGCCACCAGTGATTTTCGGTCGGATTATGGCTACACCTTC.

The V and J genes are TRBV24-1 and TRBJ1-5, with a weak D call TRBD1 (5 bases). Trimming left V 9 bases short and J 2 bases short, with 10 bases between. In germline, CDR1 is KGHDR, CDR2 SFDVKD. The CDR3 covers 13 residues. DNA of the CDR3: TGTGCCACCCGGGGCGCGGGCAATCAGCCCCAGCATTTT. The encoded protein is CATRGAGNQPQHF.

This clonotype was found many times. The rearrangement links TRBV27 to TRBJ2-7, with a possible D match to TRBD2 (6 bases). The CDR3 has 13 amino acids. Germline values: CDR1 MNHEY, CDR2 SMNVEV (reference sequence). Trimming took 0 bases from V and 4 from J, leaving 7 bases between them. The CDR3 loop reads CASSLSAGYEQYF. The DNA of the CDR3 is TGTGCCAGCAGTTTATCTGCGGGATACGAGCAGTACTTC.

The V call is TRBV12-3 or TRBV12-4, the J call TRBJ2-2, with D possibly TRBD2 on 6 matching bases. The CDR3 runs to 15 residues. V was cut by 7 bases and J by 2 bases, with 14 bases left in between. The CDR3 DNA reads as TGTGCCAGCATCCTCGACGGGGGAAACACCGGGGAGCTGTTTTTT. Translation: CASILDGGNTGELFF.

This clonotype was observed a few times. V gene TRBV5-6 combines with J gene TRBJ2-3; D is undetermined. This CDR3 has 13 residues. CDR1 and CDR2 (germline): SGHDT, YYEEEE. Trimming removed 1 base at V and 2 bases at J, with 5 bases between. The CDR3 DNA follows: TGTGCCAGCAGCTTGAGATTCACAGATACGCAGTATTTT. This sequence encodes CASSLRFTDTQYF.

CDR3 loop: CASRAGTLRYNEQFF. CDR3 in DNA: TGTGCCAGCAGAGCCGGGACACTGAGGTACAATGAGCAGTTCTTC. This chain uses TRBV2 with TRBJ2-1, with D perhaps TRBD1 (6 bases). Germline V CDR1 and CDR2: SNHLY, FYNNEI. The CDR3 runs to 15 residues. Trimming shortened V by 6 bases and J by 4 bases, and 16 bases separated the two germline ends.

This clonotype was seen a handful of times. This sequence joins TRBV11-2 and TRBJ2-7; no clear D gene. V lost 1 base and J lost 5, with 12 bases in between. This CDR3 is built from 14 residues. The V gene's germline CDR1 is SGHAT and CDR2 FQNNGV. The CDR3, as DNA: TGTGCCAGCAGCTTAGTGGGCGGCTTGCACGAGCAGTACTTC. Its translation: CASSLVGGLHEQYF.

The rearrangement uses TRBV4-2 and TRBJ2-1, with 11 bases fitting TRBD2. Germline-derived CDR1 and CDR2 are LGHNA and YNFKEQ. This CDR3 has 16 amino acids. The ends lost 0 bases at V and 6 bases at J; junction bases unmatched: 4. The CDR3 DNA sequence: TGTGCCAGCAGCCAAGATCAACTAGCGGGGGTCAATGAGCAGTTCTTC. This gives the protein CASSQDQLAGVNEQFF.